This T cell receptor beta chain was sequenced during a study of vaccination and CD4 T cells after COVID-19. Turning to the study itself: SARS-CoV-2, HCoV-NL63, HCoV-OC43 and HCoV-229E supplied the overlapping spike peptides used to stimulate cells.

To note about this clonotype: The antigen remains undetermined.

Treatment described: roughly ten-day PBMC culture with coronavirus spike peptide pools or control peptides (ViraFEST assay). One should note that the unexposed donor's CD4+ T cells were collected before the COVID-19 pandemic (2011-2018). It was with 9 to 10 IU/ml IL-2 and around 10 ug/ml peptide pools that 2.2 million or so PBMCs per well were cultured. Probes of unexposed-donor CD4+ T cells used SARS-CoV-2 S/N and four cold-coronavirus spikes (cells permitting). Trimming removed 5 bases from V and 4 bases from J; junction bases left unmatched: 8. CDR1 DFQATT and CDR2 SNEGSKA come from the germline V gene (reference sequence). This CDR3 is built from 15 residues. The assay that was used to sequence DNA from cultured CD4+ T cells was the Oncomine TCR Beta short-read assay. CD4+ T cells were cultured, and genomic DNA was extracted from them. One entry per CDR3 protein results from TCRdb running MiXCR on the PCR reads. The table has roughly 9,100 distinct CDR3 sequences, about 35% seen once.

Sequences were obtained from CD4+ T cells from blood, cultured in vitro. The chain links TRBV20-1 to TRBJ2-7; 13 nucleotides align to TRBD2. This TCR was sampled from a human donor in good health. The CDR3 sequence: CSAYGLAGVGYEQYF. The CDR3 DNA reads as TGCAGTGCTTACGGACTAGCGGGAGTCGGGTACGAGCAGTACTTC.